Below are 18 T cell receptor beta chains sequenced from a single sample in a study of cytomegalovirus exposure and HLA in healthy donors. Here immunoSEQ multiplex PCR was the method, and the copy in TCRdb shows in-frame clones only, minus some. This table has more than 250,000 clones, roughly 88% appearing once. The sample consisted of PBMCs. The origin of the receptors is a woman aged 25 to 39 in good health and CMV-seronegative.

The chain joins TRBV27 to TRBJ1-1, with D perhaps matching TRBD1 (6 bases). The V end lost 4 bases, the J end lost 1 base, and 10 bases lay between the germline ends. CDR1 is MNHEY and CDR2 is SMNVEV in the germline V gene (reference sequence). CDR3 size: 14 residues. The CDR3 DNA sequence: TGTGCCAGCAGTTCGGGACACCAGAACACTGAAGCTTTCTTT. This translates into CASSSGHQNTEAFF.

The chain is built from TRBV5-5 and TRBJ2-7, with a possible D match to TRBD1 (6 bases). V lost 4 bases to trimming and J lost 4 bases, with 9 bases between them. CDR3 length: 12 amino acids. Germline loops: CDR1 SGHKS, CDR2 YYEKEE (reference sequence). CDR3 DNA sequence: TGTGCCAGCAGCCTCACAGGGTACGAGCAGTACTTC. Encoded protein: CASSLTGYEQYF.

In this sample, this clone turned up a few times. The V and J genes are TRBV5-4 and TRBJ2-7; D call uncertain. The germline gives CDR1 SGHNT, CDR2 YYREEE (reference sequence). The CDR3 length is 14 residues. Trimming cost V 3 bases and J 0 bases, with 10 bases left between them. The CDR3 here is CASSSTGSSYEQYF. CDR3 coding DNA: TGTGCCAGCAGCTCGACTGGAAGCTCCTACGAGCAGTACTTC. The complete variable domain, with remaining parts taken from reference TRBV5-4 and TRBJ2-7, reads ETGVTQSPTHLIKTRGQQVTLRCSSQSGHNTVSWYQQALGQGPQFIFQYYREEENGRGNFPPRFSGLQFPNYSSELNVNALELDDSALYLCASSSTGSSYEQYFGPGTRLTVT.

This clone was found a few times. V usage is TRBV5-4 and J usage is TRBJ2-3, with TRBD2 identical over 9 bases. Trimming at V came to 4 bases and at J to 3 bases, leaving 6 bases not matched to a gene. There are 15 residues in the CDR3. CDR1 and CDR2 from the germline V gene are SGHNT and YYREEE (reference sequence). The CDR3 region has the DNA TGTGCCAGCAGCCGGCGGGAGGGCTCTACAGATACGCAGTATTTT. As protein: CASSRREGSTDTQYF.

CDR3: CASSLVAGAYNEQFF. The CDR3 DNA reads as TGCGCCAGCAGCTTGGTTGCGGGGGCCTACAATGAGCAGTTCTTC. The chain employs TRBV5-1 and TRBJ2-1; 7 positions agree with TRBD2. The germline gives CDR1 SGHRS, CDR2 YFSETQ. The V and J ends lost 0 bases and 2 bases, in that order; junction bases with no gene match: 2. The length of the CDR3 is 15 residues.

CDR3 coding DNA: TGTGCCAGCAGCTTAGTGCCTAGCGGGAGGACAGATACGCAGTATTTT. It translates to CASSLVPSGRTDTQYF. This chain joins TRBV7-2 and TRBJ2-3, with TRBD2 identical over 11 bases. V trimming: 1 base; J trimming: 3 bases; junction bases outside the gene matches: 3. The CDR3 is 16 amino acids. Germline V CDR1 and CDR2: SGHTA, FQGNSA.

The chain uses TRBV15 and TRBJ2-7, with 11 nucleotides matching TRBD2. From germline, CDR1 is LNHNV and CDR2 YYDKDF (reference sequence). The CDR3 is made up of 17 amino acids. V lost 2 bases, J lost 3 bases, and 9 bases stayed unmatched. The CDR3 is CATSRSRTSGRNYEQYF. The CDR3 DNA is TGTGCCACCAGCAGATCCCGCACTAGCGGGAGAAACTACGAGCAGTACTTC.

The V call is TRBV27, the J call TRBJ2-1; D is ambiguous. V lost 5 bases to trimming and J lost 10 bases, with 12 bases between them. This CDR3 is built from 12 residues. Germline V gene data show CDR1 as MNHEY and CDR2 as SMNVEV (reference sequence). CDR3 in amino acids: CASSALSREQFF. The CDR3 region has the DNA TGTGCCAGCAGTGCCTTATCGCGGGAGCAGTTCTTC.

The V call is TRBV14, the J call TRBJ2-5, with 9 positions matching TRBD2. J lost 7 bases, V lost 3 bases, and 12 bases had no gene match. The germline V gene has CDR1 SGHDN and CDR2 FVKESK. The CDR3 covers 16 residues. The CDR3 DNA sequence: TGTGCCAGCAGCCATTATCACGAGCGGGAGGTTTGGACCCAGTACTTC. Its translation is CASSHYHEREVWTQYF.

The chain carries TRBV30 and TRBJ1-5, with TRBD1 as a possible D gene (6 bases). The CDR3 is made up of 13 amino acids. Trimming cost V 5 bases and J 2 bases, with 10 bases left between them. Germline V gene lookup returns CDR1 GTSNPN and CDR2 SVGIG (reference sequence). The CDR3 loop is CAWSQGGNQPQHF. CDR3 nucleotides: TGTGCCTGGTCACAGGGAGGCAATCAGCCCCAGCATTTT.

The V and J genes are TRBV5-6 and TRBJ1-1; D not resolved. V gave up 4 bases and J gave up 10 bases, with 11 bases separating them. The CDR3 sequence is 11 residues long. The germline V gene encodes CDR1 SGHDT and CDR2 YYEEEE. The CDR3 is CASSLGGLAFF. Here the CDR3 DNA reads TGTGCCAGCAGCCTGGGAGGGTTAGCTTTCTTT.

This clone was recorded a few times. The rearrangement joins TRBV28 to TRBJ2-7; 7 positions agree with TRBD1. The CDR3 has 14 residues. From germline, CDR1 is MDHEN and CDR2 SYDVKM. V shed 6 bases and J 4 bases; nucleotides not matched to a gene: 9. The CDR3 is CASSRTGVGYEQYF. As DNA, the CDR3 is TGTGCCAGCAGCCGTACAGGGGTTGGATACGAGCAGTACTTC.

The chain is built from TRBV7-6 and TRBJ2-5; D unclear. Trimming left V 1 base short and J 1 base short, with 7 bases between. The CDR3 spans 14 residues. Looked up from germline, CDR1 is SGHVS and CDR2 is FNYEAQ. DNA for the CDR3: TGTGCCAGCAGCTTAGAGGCAGGCCAAGAGACCCAGTACTTC. Translation gives CASSLEAGQETQYF.

The rearrangement links TRBV5-1 to TRBJ1-1; D is ambiguous. V was clipped by 0 bases and J by 3 bases, with 6 bases between them. This CDR3 is 13 amino acids long. Germline assignment: CDR1 SGHRS and CDR2 YFSETQ. CDR3 amino acids: CASSLVGDTEAFF. Here the CDR3 DNA reads TGCGCCAGCAGCTTGGTCGGGGACACTGAAGCTTTCTTT.

The chain links TRBV27 to TRBJ1-1; 8 nucleotides agree with TRBD1. From germline, CDR1 is MNHEY and CDR2 SMNVEV (reference sequence). V shed 4 bases, J shed 4 bases, and the junction held 5 bases outside the gene matches. This CDR3 has 14 residues. The CDR3 region has the DNA TGTGCCAGCAGTTCATGGACAGGGATCACTGAAGCTTTCTTT. It codes for CASSSWTGITEAFF.

Of note for this clone: Distinct nucleotide sequences in the sample also encode this CDR3. V and J are TRBV6-1 and TRBJ2-7; a weak D match, TRBD1 (5 bases). Trimming left V 3 bases short and J 0 bases short, with 9 bases between. Germline V gene data show CDR1 as MNHNS and CDR2 as SASEGT. The CDR3 sequence is 14 residues long. In DNA, the CDR3 is TGTGCCAGCAGTGAGGGGCAGGGCTCCTACGAGCAGTACTTC. It codes for CASSEGQGSYEQYF.

The chain couples TRBV7-8 to TRBJ1-2, with 10 positions matching TRBD1. Germline loops: CDR1 SGHVS, CDR2 FQNEAQ. The CDR3 contains 17 residues. The V segment lost 5 bases and the J segment 4 bases; nucleotides outside the gene matches: 13. The CDR3 nucleotides are TGTGCCAGCAGCCCCTTCGACGCGGACAGGGGGTCCTATGGCTACACCTTC. This translates into CASSPFDADRGSYGYTF.

The J gene is TRBJ2-2, the V gene TRBV4-1, with 9 positions matching TRBD2. Per germline, CDR1 MGHRA and CDR2 YSYEKL. J was trimmed by 4 bases and V by 0 bases; bases with no gene match: 12. The CDR3 is 19 residues long. CDR3 sequence reads: CASSQDYPPAGGGTGELFF. CDR3 in DNA: TGCGCCAGCAGCCAAGATTACCCCCCAGCGGGAGGTGGCACCGGGGAGCTGTTTTTT.